The 14 T cell receptor beta chains listed next were all sequenced from one sample in a study of shared clonotypes between healthy human individuals. Only in-frame clones appear in the TCRdb table, and some are missing; sequencing was by immunoSEQ multiplex PCR. The top ten hold 1.8% of the sample, which has 650,000 to 800,000 clones, over 60% seen once. The source material was memory CD4+ T cells sorted from blood. Indicated subset: CD45RA-negative fraction. Receptors were obtained from a woman in her 30s in good health.

V gene TRBV6-1 combines with J gene TRBJ1-5, with TRBD1 matching over 8 bases. The germline V gene encodes CDR1 MNHNS and CDR2 SASEGT. Trimming cost V 7 bases and J 1 base; bases outside gene matches: 6. The CDR3 loop spans 15 amino acids. DNA for the CDR3: TGTGCCAGCACAGCAGGGGGCCCGAGCAATCAGCCCCAGCATTTT. It translates to CASTAGGPSNQPQHF.

This chain connects TRBV10-1 to TRBJ2-1, with 10 bases identical to TRBD2. V shed 5 bases and J 9 bases; nucleotides not matched to a gene: 7. CDR1 is WNHNN, CDR2 SYGVQD, per germline (reference sequence). This CDR3 spans 14 amino acids. CDR3 sequence reads: CASSSASGRSEQFF. CDR3 coding DNA: TGCGCCAGCAGTAGCGCTAGCGGGAGATCTGAGCAGTTCTTC.

The chain employs TRBV4-2 and TRBJ1-4, with 7 nucleotides matching TRBD1. CDR1 is LGHNA, CDR2 YNFKEQ, per germline. V trimming: 1 base; J trimming: 2 bases; junction bases outside the gene matches: 10. The CDR3 runs to 18 residues. CDR3 residues: CASSQVGGSSMTNEKLFF. The CDR3 DNA is TGTGCCAGCAGCCAAGTAGGGGGCAGCTCAATGACTAATGAAAAACTGTTTTTT.

The chain recombines TRBV27 with TRBJ2-7, with TRBD2 identical over 14 bases. CDR1 is MNHEY and CDR2 is SMNVEV in the germline V gene (reference sequence). The CDR3 loop spans 17 amino acids. V was pared by 6 bases and J by 6 bases, with 13 bases of the junction left unmatched. The CDR3 loop reads CASRPFTSTSGRAEQYF. The CDR3 DNA reads TGTGCCAGCAGACCCTTTACATCGACTAGCGGGAGGGCCGAGCAGTACTTC.

In this sample, this clone turned up once. The genes are TRBV7-7 and TRBJ2-7; TRBD1 matches at 10 bases. The ends lost 5 bases at V and 7 bases at J; junction bases unmatched: 5. Germline V gene data show CDR1 as SSHAT and CDR2 as FNYEAQ (reference sequence). This CDR3 has 13 residues. The CDR3 DNA reads as TGTGCCAGCAGCCCGGACAGGGGGAGTGAGCAGTACTTC. It codes for CASSPDRGSEQYF.

This clone was found once. V usage is TRBV19 and J usage is TRBJ1-5; D is perhaps TRBD1 (5 bases). The germline V and J ends were trimmed by 3 bases and 4 bases, with 7 bases remaining between them. Germline V gives CDR1 LNHDA, CDR2 SQIVND (reference sequence). This CDR3 comprises 13 residues. CDR3: CASSMTDNQPQHF. The CDR3 bases are TGTGCCAGTAGTATGACAGATAATCAGCCCCAGCATTTT.

As regards this clone: At the DNA level, this CDR3 is encoded by other sequences in the same sample as well. The CDR3 here is CASSLRVYYEQYF. The CDR3 bases are TGTGCCAGCAGTTTGCGGGTTTACTACGAGCAGTACTTC. The chain joins TRBV27 to TRBJ2-7; possibly TRBD2 for D (5 bases). This CDR3 contains 13 residues. V was pared by 3 bases and J by 3 bases, with 9 bases between. The germline V gene has CDR1 MNHEY and CDR2 SMNVEV (reference sequence).

This rearrangement joins TRBV19 to TRBJ2-3; the match to TRBD1 covers 8 bases. Germline V gene data show CDR1 as LNHDA and CDR2 as SQIVND (reference sequence). The CDR3 sequence is 13 residues long. V was pared by 4 bases and J by 7 bases, with 4 bases of the junction left unmatched. CDR3 protein: CASSTQGANTQYF. CDR3 nucleotide sequence: TGTGCCAGTAGTACGCAGGGGGCGAATACGCAGTATTTT.

The genes are TRBV19 and TRBJ2-5; a possible D gene is TRBD2 (6 bases). Germline V gives CDR1 LNHDA, CDR2 SQIVND (reference sequence). With 4 bases removed from V and 0 bases from J, the gap between germline ends came to 12 bases. CDR3 size: 15 residues. The CDR3 reads CASSNTRGHQETQYF. The CDR3 DNA follows: TGTGCCAGTAGTAATACGCGGGGCCACCAAGAGACCCAGTACTTC.

The CDR3 region is CASSANRGGGELFF. As DNA, the CDR3 is TGTGCCAGCAGCGCAAACAGGGGAGGCGGGGAGCTGTTTTTT. This sequence joins TRBV11-3 and TRBJ2-2, with TRBD1 as a possible D gene (7 bases). Trimming took 5 bases from V and 7 from J, leaving 14 bases between them. This CDR3 comprises 14 residues. Germline CDR1 is SGHNT and CDR2 is YENEEA.

The V and J genes are TRBV6-5 and TRBJ1-1; possibly TRBD1 for D (6 bases). The CDR3 extends over 15 amino acids. Trimming pared 0 bases from V and 2 bases from J, leaving 10 bases between. CDR1 is MNHEY, CDR2 SVGAGI, per germline. The CDR3 loop is CASSYSGGPNTEAFF. The CDR3 DNA reads TGTGCCAGCAGTTACTCGGGGGGCCCTAACACTGAAGCTTTCTTT.

As to this clone: Other DNA sequences of this sample code for an identical CDR3. The V gene is TRBV2, the J gene TRBJ1-5; a weak D match, TRBD1 (5 bases). V was shortened by 6 bases and J by 0 bases, with 9 bases between the two germline ends. The germline V gene has CDR1 SNHLY and CDR2 FYNNEI. This CDR3 spans 14 amino acids. CDR3 coding DNA: TGTGCCAGCAGCAGGGCTTATAGCAATCAGCCCCAGCATTTT. Translating gives CASSRAYSNQPQHF.

In DNA, the CDR3 is TGCGCCAGCAGCCCCGGACAGAATATAGGCAGTGGCTACACCTTC. This translates into CASSPGQNIGSGYTF. The chain employs TRBV5-1 and TRBJ1-2; tentative D call: TRBD1 (6 bases). The germline CDR1 and CDR2 sequences are SGHRS and YFSETQ. This CDR3 contains 15 residues. Between the trimmed V and J ends, which lost 4 bases and 7 bases, there was a span of 20 bases.

The gene calls are TRBV6-6 and TRBJ1-1, with D possibly matching TRBD1 (5 bases). Trimming stripped 4 bases from V and 5 bases from J, with 17 bases between. Germline values: CDR1 MNHNY, CDR2 SVGAGI (reference sequence). There are 15 residues in the CDR3. The CDR3 is CASSSVQGWGTEAFF. The CDR3, as DNA: TGTGCCAGCAGTTCGGTCCAGGGTTGGGGAACTGAAGCTTTCTTT.